This T cell receptor beta chain was documented in a study of Ad26.COV2.S vaccination and SARS-CoV-2 variants. This table comes from immunoSEQ multiplex PCR, and its TCRdb copy is limited to in-frame clones, with some not included. Counted here are 300,000 to 350,000 clones, 85% to 90% occurring once; the ten biggest clones make up 5.5%. Treatment in this sample: about 20 received Ad26.COV2.S at low or high dose, single or two shots; about 5 received placebo; per-sample allocation not given. Each sample was drawn 63 days after the first injection (of vaccine or placebo). The shot given was an Ad26 vector that makes Wuhan-strain SARS-CoV-2 spike. This clone has a single count. The CDR3 extends over 14 amino acids. Germline-derived CDR1 and CDR2 are WSHSY and SAAADI. V was clipped by 2 bases and J by 3 bases, with 11 bases between them.

The sequencing used peripheral blood, collected in a trial of Ad26.COV2.S vaccine versus placebo. The receptor's source is a person aged 18-65 years who received the Ad26.COV2.S COVID-19 vaccine or a placebo. The V call is TRBV10-2, the J call TRBJ2-7; D is perhaps TRBD2 (5 bases). CDR3: CASSEIGLGYEQYV. The CDR3 coding sequence is TGCGCCAGCAGTGAGATCGGACTTGGCTACGAGCAGTACGTC.